A selection of T cell receptor beta chains follows, all from one sample in a study of blood T cells in healthy people across ages. TCRdb ran MiXCR on the 5' RACE reads and lists one entry per CDR3 protein. The sample consists of about 1.6 million distinct CDR3 sequences, about 32% of them appearing once. Input material: blood. The receptors were gathered from a woman aged 25 to 39 in good health. Each CDR3 is given with its conserved first and last residue. The D gene is left open where the match is weak. For some rows the clone size is stated as once, few or many, or as a class when expanded; others skip it.

TRBJ2-3	-	TRBD2	17	TRBV4-1	CTSSLLGSGGGTDTQYF	TGCACCAGCAGCCTGCTCGGAAGCGGGGGGGGCACAGATACGCAGTATTTT
TRBJ2-5	few	-	16	TRBV7-2	CASSLAGTRLLETQYF	TGTGCCAGCAGCTTAGCGGGGACTCGGCTATTAGAGACCCAGTACTTC
TRBJ2-5	-	-	15	TRBV7-9	CASSFPYGAGETQYF	TGTGCCAGCAGCTTTCCATATGGCGCCGGGGAGACCCAGTACTTC
TRBJ1-2	once	TRBD1	18	TRBV15	CATSRDQVRTGGGYGYTF	TGTGCCACCAGCAGAGATCAAGTAAGGACAGGGGGTGGCTATGGCTACACCTTC
TRBJ1-2	-	TRBD1	16	TRBV5-6	CASSETQGASLYGYTF	TGTGCCAGCAGCGAGACGCAGGGGGCGTCTCTCTATGGCTACACCTTC
TRBJ2-6	-	-	18	TRBV27	CASSRPRGSSSGANVLTF	TGTGCCAGCAGTCGGCCCAGGGGTTCCAGCTCTGGGGCCAACGTCCTGACTTTC
TRBJ1-4	few	-	15	TRBV5-1	CASSLSTQGNEKLFF	TGCGCCAGCAGCTTGAGTACTCAGGGGAACGAAAAACTGTTTTTT
TRBJ1-1	once	-	14	TRBV5-1	CASSARSGGTEAFF	TGCGCCAGCAGCGCTAGATCGGGGGGCACTGAAGCTTTCTTT
TRBJ1-2	-	TRBD1	13	TRBV20-1	CSARPTGGHGYTF	TGCAGTGCTAGACCGACAGGGGGCCATGGCTACACCTTC
TRBJ2-3	few	-	15	TRBV20-1	CSARGPSKGTDTQYF	TGCAGTGCTAGAGGGCCGTCCAAAGGGACAGATACGCAGTATTTT
TRBJ1-2	-	-	12	TRBV30	CALSGTNYGYTF	TGTGCCTTATCCGGGACAAACTATGGCTACACCTTC
TRBJ2-7	-	-	17	TRBV7-9	CASSLDPGRGSRYEQYF	TGTGCCAGCAGCTTAGACCCTGGGAGGGGGTCTCGGTACGAGCAGTACTTC
TRBJ1-2	many	TRBD1	15	TRBV10-3	CAISDDSGTGDGYTF	TGTGCCATCAGTGATGACTCCGGGACAGGGGATGGCTACACCTTC
TRBJ1-2	-	TRBD1	18	TRBV15	CATSRDIGQGSWNYGYTF	TGTGCCACCAGCAGAGATATCGGACAGGGGAGTTGGAACTATGGCTACACCTTC
TRBJ2-7	-	TRBD2	16	TRBV12-3/TRBV12-4	CASSARGGGSLHEQYF	TGTGCCAGCAGTGCCCGGGGGGGCGGGAGCTTACACGAGCAGTACTTC
TRBJ2-3	-	-	13	TRBV20-1	CSAEAYGTDTQYF	TGCAGTGCCGAAGCTTACGGCACAGATACGCAGTATTTT
TRBJ1-1	few	-	15	TRBV20-1	CSARDKEGSSTEAFF	TGCAGTGCTAGAGATAAAGAAGGATCAAGCACTGAAGCTTTCTTT
TRBJ1-6	few	-	15	TRBV10-3	CAISRANFSNSPLHF	TGTGCCATCAGCCGAGCCAACTTTTCTAATTCACCCCTCCACTTT
TRBJ1-2	-	-	13	TRBV5-6	CASSPLFGGGYTF	TGTGCCAGCAGCCCCCTCTTCGGGGGTGGCTACACCTTC
TRBJ2-7	-	-	15	TRBV28	CVSSLAPSGGGEQYF	TGTGTCAGCAGTTTAGCCCCTTCGGGGGGCGGCGAGCAGTACTTC
TRBJ2-5	-	-	14	TRBV5-4	CASSPGTLKGTQYF	TGTGCCAGCAGCCCGGGGACTCTGAAAGGGACCCAGTACTTC
TRBJ2-3	-	-	16	TRBV4-1	CASSQEDGTSTDTQYF	TGCGCCAGCAGCCAAGAGGACGGGACTAGCACAGATACGCAGTATTTT